This TCR beta chain was retrieved from a study of radiotherapy plus CTLA-4 blockade in lung cancer. Assay used: immunoSEQ multiplex PCR; TCRdb lists only in-frame clones, some missing. The sample shows 95,000 to 150,000 clones, about 90% of them seen only once. This material consisted of peripheral blood, taken from a patient treated with radiotherapy plus ipilimumab. This sequence was found in a human donor with non-small cell lung cancer that progressed on radiotherapy plus ipilimumab.

The CDR3 bases are TGCGCCAGCAGTAGGGACGGGACTACCTCCTACGAGCAGTACTTC. Residues: CASSRDGTTSYEQYF. The rearrangement uses TRBV5-1 and TRBJ2-7; the match to TRBD2 covers 7 bases. Trimming cost V 5 bases and J 0 bases; bases outside gene matches: 8. This CDR3 comprises 15 residues. Germline V gives CDR1 SGHRS, CDR2 YFSETQ.